The present entry profiles one T cell receptor (beta chain) with its context. Which antigen it targets is not known. Base qualities are not provided; no much larger clone lies one nucleotide away. TCR cDNA was synthesized by 5'RACE template switching, which introduced a universal primer site and unique molecular identifiers. Priming of cDNA synthesis was performed from both the TCR alpha and TCR beta constant segments. Library amplification used two PCR steps, and the second PCR step added sample barcodes and sequencing adapters. Sequencing of libraries was done on Illumina HiSeq 2500 (2x100 bp) or NovaSeq (2x150 bp). In the source study's methods: MIGEC handled demultiplexing of reads and collapsing into UMI consensus sequences, while MiXCR performed V(D)J alignment. Vaccine-responding clonotypes were defined with edgeR using replicate PBMC samples, requiring FDR below 0.01 and a log2 fold change above 5 up to day 15. Bulk clonotypes were assigned CD4 or CD8 identity according to which sequenced CD4 or CD8 repertoire held them at higher abundance. The public reads were run again by TCRdb, first through fastp at Q25 and then through MiXCR, and only productive beta chains were kept. One record per CDR3 amino acid sequence lists the most common genes and DNA. The V and J calls, along with clone size, are taken from TCRdb and not from the paper's own processing. The sample table lists about 630,000 distinct CDR3 sequences, over 9% of them with a count of one. The top ten clones comprise 15% of the sample.

The data originate from a study of T cells after yellow fever vaccination (dated by TCRdb to about 2019). With respect to the entire study: The SMART-Seq v4 Ultra Low Input RNA kit was used to prepare libraries from fractions with low cell numbers. Two healthy male donors made up the cohort, one aged 18 to 30 years and the other aged 30 to 39 years. Blood samples were taken at several timepoints before and after primary and secondary immunization, and bulk PBMC replicates and cell subsets were isolated. Bulk TCR alpha and beta repertoires were sequenced longitudinally to track T-cell clones before and after primary and booster YFV17D yellow fever vaccination.

What the work shows at the level of the full study, not this receptor alone: Because only two donors were included in the study, the extent to which the findings can be generalized is limited. After the booster, most of the clones that had expanded following primary vaccination were detected again (roughly 97% of CD4 and roughly 90% of CD8), which suggests that memory was broadly maintained. Computational filtering was needed because FACS-sorted repertoires could contain abundant contaminating clonotypes from the bulk population. A small fraction of clonotypes showed up in both the CD4 and CD8 compartments, probably as a result of convergent recombination. The secondary T-cell response was weaker than the primary response but faster, peaking on day 5 instead of day 15.

The germline ends are 14 bases apart after V is trimmed by 0 bases and J by 4 bases. The CDR1 and CDR2 encoded by the germline V gene are SGDLS and YYNGEE. Spanning cysteine to phenylalanine, the CDR3 consists of 15 amino acids. Kept here is only the CDR3 DNA, which spans 45 bases and is read in frame from base 1. In the paper's terms, the treatment or condition label means: live attenuated yellow fever vaccine strain. At each blood-draw timepoint, two biological replicates of bulk PBMCs were obtained. A standard Ficoll-Paque protocol was used to isolate PBMCs from peripheral blood. TriZol was used to extract RNA from bulk PBMCs, CD4 and CD8 fractions, and dextramer-positive and dextramer-negative fractions.

Sequencing was performed on PBMCs, taken on the day of the yellow fever booster vaccination. The receptor was isolated from a man aged 30-40 years who received the YFV17D yellow fever vaccine. The V and J genes are TRBV9 and TRBJ2-7, and the D gene may be TRBD2, 6 bases matching. CDR3 reads: CASSVGVGRGYEQYF. The DNA sequence follows: TGTGCCAGCAGCGTAGGGGTCGGGAGAGGATACGAGCAGTACTTC.